A selection of T cell receptor beta chains follows, all from one sample in a study of T cell changes during pregnancy in multiple sclerosis. Sequenced by immunoSEQ multiplex PCR; TCRdb stores in-frame clones only, minus some. Among approximately 79,000 clones listed, approximately 92% were seen once. The sequences come from CD4+ T cells from peripheral blood mononuclear cells, collected before pregnancy. The receptors here all came from a female donor with multiple sclerosis, enrolled in a pregnancy study. The CDR3 runs from the conserved cysteine through the conserved F or W. The order of the fields is J gene, clone size, D gene, V gene, CDR3 protein, CDR3 DNA. D genes are given only for firm matches. Size is stated for part of the rows, as once, few or many counts, or as a class when the clone is expanded.

>TRBJ2-1|once|.|TRBV9
CASSVGQSSYNEQFF
TGTGCCAGCAGCGTAGGACAGAGCTCCTACAATGAGCAGTTCTTC
>TRBJ1-2|.|.|TRBV20-1
CSARAENGYTF
TGCAGTGCTAGAGCGGAGAATGGCTACACCTTC
>TRBJ2-7|.|TRBD1|TRBV18
CASSPTPPQGVSYEQYF
TGTGCCAGCTCACCAACACCCCCACAGGGGGTTTCCTACGAGCAGTACTTC
>TRBJ1-3|.|.|TRBV6-5
CASSYFPGGGGNTIYF
TGTGCCAGCAGTTACTTTCCCGGGGGTGGAGGAAACACCATATATTTT
>TRBJ1-2|.|TRBD1|TRBV19
CASRETGTNYGYTF
TGTGCCAGTAGGGAGACAGGGACTAACTATGGCTACACCTTC
>TRBJ2-5|.|.|TRBV11-2
CASSLTRPKETQYF
TGTGCCAGCAGCTTAACTAGACCGAAAGAGACCCAGTACTTC
>TRBJ2-1|.|.|TRBV9
CASSSRPGGPDLEQFF
TGTGCCAGCAGCTCCCGACCGGGGGGCCCAGATTTGGAGCAGTTCTTC
>TRBJ2-3|once|TRBD2|TRBV4-2
CASSQGERESSDTQYF
TGTGCCAGCAGCCAGGGAGAGCGGGAGAGTTCAGATACGCAGTATTTT
>TRBJ1-6|.|.|TRBV7-9
CASSLRREGRSPLHF
TGTGCCAGCAGCTTACGGCGGGAGGGGAGATCACCCCTCCACTTT
>TRBJ1-3|.|.|TRBV27
CASSPPGGNTIYF
TGTGCCAGCAGTCCACCAGGGGGAAACACCATATATTTT
>TRBJ2-7|.|.|TRBV15
CATSRGAPF
TGTGCCACCAGCAGAGGGGCTCCTTTC
>TRBJ2-1|.|.|TRBV27
CASSPPPTGIFYNEQFF
TGTGCCAGCAGTCCCCCCCCGACAGGTATCTTTTACAATGAGCAGTTCTTC
>TRBJ1-2|.|TRBD1|TRBV10-3
CAISESVTGDYGYTF
TGTGCCATCAGTGAGTCGGTGACAGGGGACTATGGCTACACCTTC
>TRBJ1-1|.|.|TRBV7-3
CASSAEAGRVAFF
TGTGCCAGCAGCGCCGAGGCAGGGAGGGTAGCTTTCTTT
>TRBJ1-6|.|.|TRBV5-1
CASSPYPDSRYNSPLHF
TGCGCCAGCAGCCCTTATCCGGACAGCCGCTATAATTCACCCCTCCACTTT
>TRBJ2-5|once|.|TRBV5-6
CASSLSGGTPQETQYF
TGTGCCAGCAGCTTGTCCGGGGGAACCCCCCAAGAGACCCAGTACTTC
>TRBJ1-1|.|.|TRBV10-3
CAISPTSNTEAFF
TGTGCCATCAGCCCGACATCGAACACTGAAGCTTTCTTT
>TRBJ1-2|.|.|TRBV2
CASHPGRRMEGYTF
TGTGCCAGCCACCCCGGAAGAAGAATGGAGGGCTACACCTTC
>TRBJ2-5|.|TRBD2|TRBV9
CASSHPSGGGETQYF
TGTGCCAGCAGCCACCCCAGCGGGGGGGGAGAGACCCAGTACTTC
>TRBJ2-1|once|.|TRBV1
CTSSQGGTNEQFF
TGCACCAGCAGCCAGGGGGGGACCAATGAGCAGTTCTTC
>TRBJ2-5|once|.|TRBV5-4
CASSDRAVEETQYF
TGTGCCAGCAGCGACAGAGCAGTAGAGGAGACCCAGTACTTC
>TRBJ2-6|.|.|TRBV6-1
CASANGGTGANVLTF
TGTGCCAGCGCTAATGGGGGGACTGGGGCCAACGTCCTGACTTTC
>TRBJ2-5|.|TRBD1|TRBV5-1
CASSFRTGEQETQYF
TGCGCCAGCAGCTTTCGGACAGGGGAACAAGAGACCCAGTACTTC
>TRBJ1-5|.|.|TRBV7-2
CASSLTPAQEPQHF
TGTGCCAGCAGCTTAACCCCCGCCCAGGAGCCCCAGCATTTT
>TRBJ2-7|once|TRBD2|TRBV11-2
CASSTSGGAYEQYF
TGTGCCAGCAGCACCTCCGGGGGGGCCTACGAGCAGTACTTC
>TRBJ2-3|once|.|TRBV11-2
CASSLDPTPDTQYF
TGTGCCAGCAGCTTAGATCCTACCCCAGATACGCAGTATTTT
>TRBJ1-2|.|TRBD1|TRBV2
CASRPGTGANYGYTF
TGTGCCAGCAGGCCCGGGACAGGAGCTAACTATGGCTACACCTTC
>TRBJ2-1|.|TRBD2|TRBV18
CASSPSERTSPLRLYNEQFF
TGTGCCAGCTCACCATCGGAACGGACTAGCCCTCTCAGACTATACAATGAGCAGTTCTTC
>TRBJ2-3|.|.|TRBV9
CASSVGVDGPDTQYF
TGTGCCAGCAGCGTAGGAGTCGATGGGCCAGATACGCAGTATTTT
>TRBJ2-3|.|.|TRBV5-8
CASRSRDKATDTQYF
TGTGCCAGCAGGAGTCGGGACAAAGCCACAGATACGCAGTATTTT
>TRBJ2-1|.|.|TRBV5-1
CASSLAAGVYNEQFF
TGCGCCAGCAGCTTGGCAGCGGGTGTTTACAATGAGCAGTTCTTC
>TRBJ2-3|.|TRBD2|TRBV9
CASSAKTGLPPDTQYF
TGTGCCAGCAGCGCCAAGACGGGACTACCCCCAGATACGCAGTATTTT
>TRBJ1-4|.|.|TRBV7-8
CASSLGGRREKLFF
TGTGCCAGCAGCTTAGGTGGGAGGCGTGAAAAACTGTTTTTT
>TRBJ2-5|.|.|TRBV10-3
CATRGQETQYF
TGTGCCACCCGGGGGCAAGAGACCCAGTACTTC
>TRBJ2-7|once|.|TRBV2
CASMATYSYEQYF
TGTGCCAGCATGGCGACTTACTCCTACGAGCAGTACTTC
>TRBJ1-6|.|TRBD1|TRBV18
CASSPDRDQVGSPLHF
TGTGCCAGCTCTCCCGACAGGGACCAAGTTGGATCACCCCTCCACTTT
>TRBJ2-5|.|.|TRBV7-6
CASSLGLQETQYF
TGTGCCAGCAGCTTAGGTCTACAAGAGACCCAGTACTTC
>TRBJ2-1|.|.|TRBV2
CASSTRQRSYNEQFF
TGTGCCAGCAGCACAAGGCAGCGGTCCTACAATGAGCAGTTCTTC
>TRBJ2-5|.|.|TRBV7-9
CASSVVVLRRETQYF
TGTGCCAGCAGCGTGGTGGTCCTCAGGAGGGAGACCCAGTACTTC
>TRBJ1-1|once|TRBD1|TRBV6-5
CASSYAGGLNTEAFF
TGTGCCAGCAGTTACGCAGGGGGGTTGAACACTGAAGCTTTCTTT
>TRBJ1-1|.|.|TRBV5-1
CASMGQVATEAFF
TGCGCCAGCATGGGGCAGGTGGCCACTGAAGCTTTCTTT
>TRBJ2-3|.|TRBD2|TRBV5-1
CASSLGVRLAGSDTQYF
TGCGCCAGCAGCTTGGGGGTTAGACTAGCGGGATCAGATACGCAGTATTTT
>TRBJ1-1|.|.|TRBV11-2
CASSLGPGLDTEAFF
TGTGCCAGCAGCTTAGGGCCCGGGTTGGACACTGAAGCTTTCTTT
>TRBJ1-2|.|.|TRBV6-1
CASSGAEGALSYGYTF
TGTGCCAGCAGTGGAGCTGAAGGGGCACTCTCCTATGGCTACACCTTC
>TRBJ2-3|.|.|TRBV4-2
CASSSGSTDTQYF
TGTGCCAGCAGCTCTGGCTCCACAGATACGCAGTATTTT
>TRBJ2-1|.|.|TRBV2
CASSEAQRNLVGEQFF
TGTGCCAGCAGTGAAGCGCAGCGGAACCTTGTGGGAGAGCAGTTCTTC
>TRBJ2-3|.|.|TRBV6-5
CASSYSLGGGTDTQYF
TGTGCCAGCAGTTACTCCCTAGGAGGGGGCACAGATACGCAGTATTTT
>TRBJ2-7|.|.|TRBV25-1
CASSEDRIPYEQYF
TGTGCCAGCAGTGAAGACAGGATCCCCTACGAGCAGTACTTC